The 15 T cell receptor beta chains below all came from one sample that was sequenced in a study of blood T cell repertoires in COVID-19. Generated by immunoSEQ multiplex PCR, the TCRdb table keeps only in-frame clones and is missing some. The repertoire consists of roughly 100,000 clones, with 88% occurring once and the leading ten covering approximately 3.5%. The specimen was peripheral blood. Receptors were obtained from a human donor in a cohort sampled during active COVID-19.

This chain joins TRBV3-1 (or the pseudogene TRBV3-2) and TRBJ2-3, with 11 bases aligning to TRBD2. Germline loops: CDR1 LGHDT, CDR2 YNNKEL (reference sequence). The CDR3 contains 18 residues. The junction had 5 bases not matched to a gene; V was cut back by 0 bases and J by 0 bases. The DNA of the CDR3 is TGTGCCAGCAGCCAAGATGGGACTAGCGGAACTAGCACAGATACGCAGTATTTT. Amino acids: CASSQDGTSGTSTDTQYF.

This chain links TRBV7-8 with TRBJ2-7; TRBD1 matches at 7 bases. Per the germline V gene, CDR1 is SGHVS and CDR2 is FQNEAQ. V lost 5 bases, J lost 0 bases, and 4 bases stayed unmatched. This CDR3 region has 14 residues. The CDR3 loop reads CASSARQGSYEQYF. The CDR3, as DNA: TGTGCCAGCAGCGCGCGACAGGGCTCCTACGAGCAGTACTTC.

The J gene is TRBJ2-3, the V gene TRBV6-4; 10 nucleotides line up with TRBD2. V lost 6 bases and J lost 5; bases outside the gene matches: 8. CDR3 length equals 15 residues. Looked up from germline, CDR1 is MRHNA and CDR2 is SNTAGT. In DNA, the CDR3 is TGTGCCAGCAGCCAGCTAGCGGGAGACGTAGATACGCAGTATTTT. Protein: CASSQLAGDVDTQYF.

The V and J genes are TRBV5-1 and TRBJ2-7; 7 positions agree with TRBD1. With 3 bases clipped from V and 5 bases from J, the junction kept 8 bases outside the gene matches. Germline V gives CDR1 SGHRS, CDR2 YFSETQ. This CDR3 is 14 amino acids long. The CDR3 reads CASSSGQEVNEQYF. The CDR3 nucleotides are TGCGCCAGCAGCTCAGGACAGGAGGTGAACGAGCAGTACTTC. The complete variable domain, with remaining parts taken from reference TRBV5-1 and TRBJ2-7, reads KAGVTQTPRYLIKTRGQQVTLSCSPISGHRSVSWYQQTPGQGLQFLFEYFSETQRNKGNFPGRFSGRQFSNSRSEMNVSTLELGDSALYLCASSSGQEVNEQYFGPGTRLTVT.

The chain joins TRBV7-3 to TRBJ2-5; TRBD1 agrees at 10 bases. The CDR3 contains 15 residues. V was clipped by 4 bases and J by 4 bases; unmatched bases: 6. CDR1 and CDR2 from the germline V gene are SGHTA and FQGTGA. This CDR3 is CASSYQGQGTETQYF. The DNA of the CDR3 is TGTGCCAGCAGCTACCAGGGACAGGGGACAGAGACCCAGTACTTC.

The gene calls are TRBV9 and TRBJ2-3, with 7 nucleotides matching TRBD2. CDR1 SGDLS and CDR2 YYNGEE come from the germline V gene. Trimming removed 5 bases from V and 4 bases from J; junction bases left unmatched: 7. This CDR3 is built from 14 residues. Written as DNA, the CDR3 is TGTGCCAGCAGTCCTCGGGGGAGGGCAGATACGCAGTATTTT. Protein sequence: CASSPRGRADTQYF.

The rearrangement joins TRBV5-8 to TRBJ1-4, with TRBD1 identical over 7 bases. V shed 3 bases and J 4 bases; nucleotides not matched to a gene: 6. This CDR3 region has 15 residues. Germline V lookup: CDR1 SGHTS, CDR2 YDEGEE. DNA of the CDR3: TGTGCCAGCAGCTACCGACAGGGTGTTAATGAAAAACTGTTTTTT. Its protein is CASSYRQGVNEKLFF.

This chain's CDR3 is CASSPGAARNGYTF. The CDR3, as DNA: TGTGCCAGCAGTCCCGGAGCGGCTAGAAATGGCTACACCTTC. The V gene is TRBV6-5, the J gene TRBJ1-2; D uncertain. Germline V gives CDR1 MNHEY, CDR2 SVGAGI. Deletions cut 5 bases from V and 6 bases from J, with 16 bases between. The CDR3 has 14 amino acids.

The genes are TRBV7-9 and TRBJ2-3, with TRBD1 matching over 7 bases. With 6 bases clipped from V and 7 bases from J, the junction kept 4 bases outside the gene matches. Germline V gives CDR1 SEHNR, CDR2 FQNEAQ (reference sequence). This CDR3 comprises 12 residues. The CDR3 is CASSPTGNTQYF. The CDR3 region has the DNA TGTGCCAGCAGTCCGACAGGGAATACGCAGTATTTT.

CDR3: CASSAGRGVTDTQYF. The CDR3 coding sequence is TGTGCCAGCTCAGCCGGCAGGGGAGTAACAGATACGCAGTATTTT. This sequence joins TRBV18 and TRBJ2-3; a weak D match, TRBD1 (6 bases). The germline V and J ends were trimmed by 5 bases and 3 bases, with 15 bases remaining between them. The CDR3 totals 15 residues. The germline V gene has CDR1 KGHSH and CDR2 LQKENI. Supplemented by reference TRBV18 and TRBJ2-3, the full variable domain reads NAGVMQNPRHLVRRRGQEARLRCSPMKGHSHVYWYRQLPEEGLKFMVYLQKENIIDESGMPKERFSAEFPKEGPSILRIQQVVRGDSAAYFCASSAGRGVTDTQYFGPGTRLTVL.

The J gene is TRBJ1-2, the V gene TRBV20-1, with unresolved D. Germline-derived CDR1 and CDR2 are DFQATT and SNEGSKA (reference sequence). The CDR3 is 11 residues long. With 3 bases removed from V and 2 bases from J, the gap between germline ends came to 4 bases. The CDR3 sequence is CSASINYGYTF. DNA for the CDR3: TGCAGTGCTAGTATAAACTATGGCTACACCTTC.

The table lists this clone with a count of one. In nucleotides, the CDR3 is TGTGCCAGCAAGACCGGAGGGGGGGCCTATGGCTACACCTTC. Translated, it gives CASKTGGGAYGYTF. The chain carries TRBV6-1 and TRBJ1-2; a possible D gene is TRBD1 (6 bases). V lost 7 bases and J 4 bases, leaving 16 bases between the germline ends. There are 14 residues in the CDR3. CDR1 and CDR2 from the germline V gene are MNHNS and SASEGT.

The V call is TRBV5-1, the J call TRBJ1-5, with D uncertain. Trimming left V 2 bases short and J 2 bases short, with 11 bases between. The CDR3 covers 15 residues. The germline V gene encodes CDR1 SGHRS and CDR2 YFSETQ. CDR3 sequence reads: CASSFAGDGNQPQHF. The CDR3 DNA sequence: TGCGCCAGCAGCTTTGCCGGAGATGGCAATCAGCCCCAGCATTTT.

This chain joins TRBV29-1 and TRBJ2-2; 7 bases agree with TRBD2. With V trimmed by 6 bases and J by 5 bases, 0 bases remained unmatched. Looked up from germline, CDR1 is SQVTM and CDR2 is ANQGSEA. This CDR3 region has 11 residues. The CDR3 protein is CSVGGTGELFF. CDR3 coding DNA: TGCAGCGTGGGGGGGACCGGGGAGCTGTTTTTT.

The chain recombines TRBV15 with TRBJ1-1; D is ambiguous. CDR3 length: 13 residues. From germline, CDR1 is LNHNV and CDR2 YYDKDF (reference sequence). The V and J ends lost 3 bases and 2 bases respectively, with 7 bases between them. The CDR3 DNA sequence: TGTGCCACCAGCAGTGGGAGAAACACTGAAGCTTTCTTT. Translating gives CATSSGRNTEAFF.